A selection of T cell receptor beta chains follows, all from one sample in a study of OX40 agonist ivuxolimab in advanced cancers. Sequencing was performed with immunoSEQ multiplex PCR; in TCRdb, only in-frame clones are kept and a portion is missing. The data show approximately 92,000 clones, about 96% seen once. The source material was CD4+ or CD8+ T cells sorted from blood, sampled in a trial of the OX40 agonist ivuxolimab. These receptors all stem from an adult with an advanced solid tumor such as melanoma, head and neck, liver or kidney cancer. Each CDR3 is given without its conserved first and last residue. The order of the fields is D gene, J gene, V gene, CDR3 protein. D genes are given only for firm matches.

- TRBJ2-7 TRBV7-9 ASSLDMGEQY
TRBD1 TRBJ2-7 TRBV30 AWSIGTGYEQY
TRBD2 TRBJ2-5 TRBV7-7 ASSLESNGLAGVETQY
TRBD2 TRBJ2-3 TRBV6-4 ASSAGLATDTQY
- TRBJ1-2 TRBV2 ASSEVGQLYGYT
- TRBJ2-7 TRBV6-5 ASRADSYEQY
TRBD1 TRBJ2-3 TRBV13 ASRGQGARSRY
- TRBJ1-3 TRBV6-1 ASHPSGLSGNTIY
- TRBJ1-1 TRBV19 ASSRGGSEAF
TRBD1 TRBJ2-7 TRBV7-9 ASSSRDRPTYEQY
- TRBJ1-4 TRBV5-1 ASSLPVGGGEKLF
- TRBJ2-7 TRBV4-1 ASSQGYPGYEQY
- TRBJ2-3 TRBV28 ASSLADTQY
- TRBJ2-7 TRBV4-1 ASSQDRSANSYEQY
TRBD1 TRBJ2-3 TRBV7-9 ASSLATGAVDTQY
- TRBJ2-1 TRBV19 ASSKGSVSEQF
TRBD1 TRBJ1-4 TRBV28 ASSFWGQGASNEKLF
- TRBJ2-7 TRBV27 ASSSTPGGTYEQY
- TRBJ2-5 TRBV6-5 ASGKETQY
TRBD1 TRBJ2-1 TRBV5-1 ASSSFRDSFNEQF
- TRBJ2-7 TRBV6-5 ASSYMYEQY
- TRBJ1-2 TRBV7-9 ATSPAGRAYGYT